These 31 T cell receptor beta chains originate from one sample sequenced in a study of shared clonotypes between healthy human individuals (dated by TCRdb to between 2020 and 2021). Library preparation used the immunoSEQ multiplex PCR assay. In TCRdb, the immuneACCESS table is reduced to in-frame sequences with V and J assigned. These tables do not hold every clone; where another copy was compared, an unresolved V gene accounts for under half, and the others remain unexplained. Within this sample are fewer than 600,000 clones, with around 74% of them counted one time only. Together, the top ten hold roughly 13% of the sample. Input material: PBMCs. The source of these receptors is a woman in her thirties or forties in good health. Some clones in this sample may be carry-over from other donors' samples.

V gene TRBV5-6 combines with J gene TRBJ2-7; tentatively, D is TRBD1 (5 bases). The CDR3 extends over 16 amino acids. The germline CDR1 and CDR2 sequences are SGHDT and YYEEEE. Trimming left V 4 bases short and J 1 base short, with 18 bases between. This CDR3 is CASSTLVGLRSYEQYF. CDR3 nucleotide sequence: TGTGCCAGCAGCACGTTAGTGGGGCTCCGATCCTACGAGCAGTACTTC.

CDR3 bases: TGTGCCAGCTCCAAAGGACAGGGTAATATGGACGAGCAGTACTTC. It codes for CASSKGQGNMDEQYF. V is TRBV18 and J is TRBJ2-7; 8 positions match TRBD1. The CDR3 loop spans 15 amino acids. V was pared by 6 bases and J by 5 bases, with 12 bases of the junction left unmatched. Germline lookup yields CDR1 KGHSH and CDR2 LQKENI.

This clone was detected a few times. CDR3: CASGPSSQREQYF. CDR3 DNA sequence: TGTGCTAGTGGTCCCAGTTCGCAGCGGGAGCAGTATTTT. V usage is TRBV12-5 and J usage is TRBJ2-3; TRBD2 matches 7 bases. The CDR3 has 13 residues. V was clipped by 5 bases and J by 11 bases; unmatched bases: 10. Germline V gene data show CDR1 as LGHNT and CDR2 as FRNRAP.

This chain connects TRBV27 to TRBJ2-1; TRBD2 aligns across 8 bases. The trim removed 5 bases at V and 8 bases at J, leaving 14 bases unmatched. The CDR3 is 16 amino acids. Germline V lookup: CDR1 MNHEY, CDR2 SMNVEV (reference sequence). CDR3 DNA sequence: TGTGCCAGCAGTCTTCGACTAGCGTCGAGGGGCTATGAGCAGTTCTTC. It encodes CASSLRLASRGYEQFF.

The J gene is TRBJ1-1, the V gene TRBV9; D might be TRBD1 (6 bases). V dropped 3 bases and J dropped 2 bases, with 14 bases sitting between them. The CDR3 is made up of 15 amino acids. The germline CDR1 and CDR2 sequences are SGDLS and YYNGEE. The CDR3 coding sequence is TGTGCCAGCAGCGGGGAGGACAGAACTAACACTGAAGCTTTCTTT. It yields the protein CASSGEDRTNTEAFF.

The chain employs TRBV4-1 and TRBJ1-6; 7 nucleotides agree with TRBD1. There are 17 residues in the CDR3. CDR1 and CDR2 (germline): MGHRA, YSYEKL. After removal of 0 bases from V and 7 bases from J, the junction contained 9 bases not matched to a gene. The CDR3 sequence is CASSQDPTGVRNSPLHF. In DNA, the CDR3 is TGCGCCAGCAGCCAAGATCCTACAGGGGTGCGGAATTCACCCCTCCACTTT.

The V and J genes are TRBV4-2 and TRBJ2-7; possible D gene TRBD1, 6 bases. The CDR3 contains 14 residues. CDR1 is LGHNA, CDR2 YNFKEQ, per germline. The ends were cut back, 1 base at V and 4 bases at J, with 11 bases in the middle. Here the CDR3 DNA reads TGTGCCAGCAGCCAAGGGGCGGACAGATACGAGCAGTACTTC. Translation gives CASSQGADRYEQYF.

The chain combines TRBV6-6 with TRBJ2-7, with TRBD1 identical over 8 bases. Germline V gene lookup returns CDR1 MNHNY and CDR2 SVGAGI (reference sequence). The CDR3 is 15 amino acids. With 4 bases clipped from V and 0 bases from J, the junction kept 5 bases outside the gene matches. CDR3 in DNA: TGTGCCAGCAGTTCCGCCGGGACAGGCTCCTACGAGCAGTACTTC. Its translation is CASSSAGTGSYEQYF.

This chain joins TRBV7-2 and TRBJ1-4; TRBD1 agrees at 7 bases. The V gene end was trimmed by 5 bases and the J gene end by 1 base; junction bases not matched to a gene: 16. In germline, CDR1 is SGHTA, CDR2 FQGNSA. There are 19 residues in the CDR3. CDR3 bases: TGTGCCAGCAGCCCGAGGGGTTTCGTCAGGGGGGGAACTAATGAAAAACTGTTTTTT. Amino acids: CASSPRGFVRGGTNEKLFF.

A word on this clone: The junction and the germline gene differ at one end; a read error may be behind it. The V and J genes are TRBV10-1 and TRBJ2-1; no firm D call. The CDR3 has 14 amino acids. Germline V gene sequence: CDR1 WNHNN, CDR2 SYGVQD (reference sequence). In DNA form, the CDR3 reads TGCGCCAGCAGTGAGACACGACCATACAATGAGCGGTTCTTC. This gives the protein CASSETRPYNERFF.

V gene TRBV7-6 combines with J gene TRBJ1-1; no clear D. CDR3 length: 13 amino acids. Germline CDR1 is SGHVS and CDR2 is FNYEAQ. The germline V and J ends were trimmed by 6 bases and 4 bases, with 12 bases remaining between them. CDR3 in amino acids: CASSPRTFTEAFF. The CDR3, as DNA: TGTGCCAGCAGTCCTCGGACCTTCACTGAAGCTTTCTTT.

J is TRBJ1-4 and V is TRBV15; 9 nucleotides agree with TRBD1. With V trimmed by 0 bases and J by 3 bases, 2 bases remained unmatched. The CDR3 is 16 residues long. From germline, CDR1 is LNHNV and CDR2 YYDKDF (reference sequence). CDR3 region: CATSRDRTGANEKLFF. CDR3 DNA: TGTGCCACCAGCAGAGACAGGACAGGGGCTAATGAAAAACTGTTTTTT.

The rearrangement links TRBV19 to TRBJ2-2, with TRBD2 identical over 14 bases. The CDR3 spans 19 residues. The V segment lost 0 bases and the J segment 5 bases; nucleotides outside the gene matches: 8. From germline, CDR1 is LNHDA and CDR2 SQIVND (reference sequence). The CDR3 bases are TGTGCCAGTAGTATAGATCTCCTAGGACTAGCGGGAGGAACCGGGGAGCTGTTTTTT. Its protein product is CASSIDLLGLAGGTGELFF.

This clone showed up just once. The gene calls are TRBV7-9 and TRBJ2-7; 10 nucleotides agree with TRBD2. The germline gives CDR1 SEHNR, CDR2 FQNEAQ (reference sequence). The CDR3 consists of 16 residues. The trim removed 5 bases at V and 4 bases at J, leaving 11 bases unmatched. The CDR3 DNA follows: TGTGCCAGCAGCATGCGTCTAGCGGGAGAGTTATACGAGCAGTACTTC. It specifies CASSMRLAGELYEQYF.

CDR3 DNA: TGTGCCAGCAGCTTGCGTGGAGGGTGGACTGAAGCTTTCTTT. Its translation: CASSLRGGWTEAFF. The chain uses TRBV5-4 and TRBJ1-1; D call uncertain. Trimming took 1 base from V and 5 from J, leaving 12 bases between them. CDR1 and CDR2 from the germline V gene are SGHNT and YYREEE (reference sequence). This CDR3 has 14 residues.

In its sample, this clone was seen a few times. This chain joins TRBV6-8 and TRBJ1-2, with 9 bases matching TRBD1. This CDR3 is 14 amino acids long. V dropped 7 bases and J dropped 4; count of bases not matched to a gene: 7. Germline assignment: CDR1 MNHGY and CDR2 SAAAGT. The CDR3 coding sequence is TGTGCCAGCATCCACAGGGGGCGCATCTATGGCTACACCTTC. Its translation: CASIHRGRIYGYTF.

This CDR3 is CASSFQGRTGATNEKLFF. CDR3 bases: TGTGCCAGCAGTTTTCAGGGCCGGACTGGGGCAACTAATGAAAAACTGTTTTTT. This chain joins TRBV7-9 and TRBJ1-4, with a weak D call TRBD1 (5 bases). The V end lost 6 bases, the J end lost 0 bases, and 20 bases lay between the germline ends. Germline CDR1 is SEHNR and CDR2 is FQNEAQ (reference sequence). This CDR3 has 18 residues.

The gene calls are TRBV18 and TRBJ2-3; D is ambiguous. Germline CDR1 is KGHSH and CDR2 is LQKENI. The CDR3 sequence is 15 residues long. With 4 bases removed from V and 4 bases from J, the gap between germline ends came to 15 bases. CDR3 protein: CASSLSRDWADTQYF. CDR3 sequence (DNA): TGTGCCAGCTCACTGTCACGCGATTGGGCAGATACGCAGTATTTT. The complete variable domain, with remaining parts taken from reference TRBV18 and TRBJ2-3, reads NAGVMQNPRHLVRRRGQEARLRCSPMKGHSHVYWYRQLPEEGLKFMVYLQKENIIDESGMPKERFSAEFPKEGPSILRIQQVVRGDSAAYFCASSLSRDWADTQYFGPGTRLTVL.

The chain has TRBV29-1 and TRBJ1-2; D gene ambiguous. This CDR3 contains 12 residues. CDR1 and CDR2 from the germline V gene are SQVTM and ANQGSEA. V was shortened by 2 bases and J by 0 bases, with 4 bases between the two germline ends. The CDR3: CSVESSNYGYTF. CDR3 sequence (DNA): TGCAGCGTTGAAAGTTCTAACTATGGCTACACCTTC.

The chain carries TRBV28 and TRBJ1-3, with D unclear. Trimming removed 3 bases from V and 0 bases from J, with 15 bases in between. The CDR3 runs 17 residues. In germline, CDR1 is MDHEN, CDR2 SYDVKM. The CDR3 reads CASSFILRRRSGNTIYF. The CDR3, as DNA: TGTGCCAGCAGTTTCATCCTTAGACGCCGCTCTGGAAACACCATATATTTT.

This chain uses TRBV19 with TRBJ2-3, with 10 bases matching TRBD2. This CDR3 has 15 amino acids. With 4 bases clipped from V and 6 bases from J, the junction kept 7 bases outside the gene matches. Germline CDR1 LNHDA, CDR2 SQIVND (reference sequence). CDR3 protein: CASSTLAGVGDTQYF. In DNA form, the CDR3 reads TGTGCCAGTAGTACTCTAGCGGGAGTCGGGGATACGCAGTATTTT. Looking up the rest from reference TRBV19 and TRBJ2-3 gives the full variable domain: DGGITQSPKYLFRKEGQNVTLSCEQNLNHDAMYWYRQDPGQGLRLIYYSQIVNDFQKGDIAEGYSVSREKKESFPLTVTSAQKNPTAFYLCASSTLAGVGDTQYFGPGTRLTVL.

The V gene is TRBV28, the J gene TRBJ2-7, with 7 bases identical to TRBD2. The CDR3 has 13 residues. V lost 8 bases and J lost 4; bases outside the gene matches: 8. Germline values: CDR1 MDHEN, CDR2 SYDVKM. The CDR3 nucleotides are TGTGCCAGCGTCCGCGGGAGTGGTTACGAGCAGTACTTC. This translates into CASVRGSGYEQYF.

The rearrangement links TRBV5-1 to TRBJ2-1; D is unclear. The CDR3 runs 13 residues. V lost 1 base to trimming and J lost 6 bases, with 8 bases between them. Germline-derived CDR1 and CDR2 are SGHRS and YFSETQ. The DNA for the CDR3 is TGCGCCAGCAGCTTGATGAGACCCAATGAGCAGTTCTTC. Translated: CASSLMRPNEQFF.

The chain couples TRBV18 to TRBJ2-2, with no clear D. Germline loops: CDR1 KGHSH, CDR2 LQKENI. The V gene lost 2 bases and the J gene lost 0 bases, with 10 bases spanning the gap. The CDR3 sequence is 16 residues long. The CDR3: CASSPGLYANTGELFF. The DNA of the CDR3 is TGTGCCAGCTCACCAGGGCTCTACGCGAACACCGGGGAGCTGTTTTTT.

The CDR3 spells CASSLAGSSYEQYF. In nucleotides, the CDR3 is TGTGCCAGCAGCTTAGCAGGAAGCTCCTACGAGCAGTACTTC. This chain joins TRBV7-9 and TRBJ2-5; D gene unclear. The J call may be wrong; the DNA end is better matched by TRBJ2-7. The CDR3 extends over 14 amino acids. Germline CDR1 and CDR2: SEHNR and FQNEAQ (reference sequence).

CDR3 bases: TGCGCCAGCAGCGCCGGGGCTAGCGGGAGCCCCTACAATGAGCAGTTCTTC. It specifies CASSAGASGSPYNEQFF. The rearrangement joins TRBV5-1 to TRBJ2-1; TRBD2 aligns across 10 bases. Germline lookup yields CDR1 SGHRS and CDR2 YFSETQ. Trimming at V came to 4 bases and at J to 2 bases, leaving 9 bases not matched to a gene. The CDR3 length is 17 residues.

The chain recombines TRBV30 with TRBJ1-4; TRBD1 might be the D (5 bases). Germline values: CDR1 GTSNPN, CDR2 SVGIG (reference sequence). CDR3 size: 14 residues. Deletions cut 2 bases from V and 8 bases from J, with 15 bases between. In nucleotides, the CDR3 is TGTGCCTGGAGTATCCAGGGATCAGACGAAAAACTGTTTTTT. Encoded protein: CAWSIQGSDEKLFF.

The rearrangement uses TRBV28 and TRBJ1-1, with TRBD1 matching over 7 bases. CDR1 and CDR2 from the germline V gene are MDHEN and SYDVKM. With V trimmed by 3 bases and J by 1 base, 5 bases remained unmatched. The length of the CDR3 is 15 residues. The CDR3 protein is CASSFSGTENTEAFF. DNA of the CDR3: TGTGCCAGCAGTTTTAGTGGGACAGAGAACACTGAAGCTTTCTTT. The complete variable domain, with remaining parts taken from reference TRBV28 and TRBJ1-1, reads DVKVTQSSRYLVKRTGEKVFLECVQDMDHENMFWYRQDPGLGLRLIYFSYDVKMKEKGDIPEGYSVSREKKERFSLILESASTNQTSMYLCASSFSGTENTEAFFGQGTRLTVV.

The chain carries TRBV15 and TRBJ1-3; D gene uncertain. The CDR3 is 15 amino acids. The V gene's germline CDR1 is LNHNV and CDR2 YYDKDF (reference sequence). V lost 0 bases and J 3 bases, leaving 9 bases between the germline ends. The DNA for the CDR3 is TGTGCCACCAGCAGAGATCGGGTCTTTGGAAACACCATATATTTT. Translated, it gives CATSRDRVFGNTIYF.

This clone showed up just once. V usage is TRBV19 and J usage is TRBJ2-7; 7 bases fit TRBD2. The V gene's germline CDR1 is LNHDA and CDR2 SQIVND (reference sequence). V shed 2 bases, J shed 4 bases, and the junction held 8 bases outside the gene matches. This CDR3 has 15 amino acids. The CDR3 DNA sequence: TGTGCCAGTAGTATATCCGGGGCGGGGGTGTACGAGCAGTACTTC. This translates into CASSISGAGVYEQYF. Full variable domain (remainder filled in from reference TRBV19 and TRBJ2-7): DGGITQSPKYLFRKEGQNVTLSCEQNLNHDAMYWYRQDPGQGLRLIYYSQIVNDFQKGDIAEGYSVSREKKESFPLTVTSAQKNPTAFYLCASSISGAGVYEQYFGPGTRLTVT.

This clone was picked up a small number of times. The chain links TRBV5-1 to TRBJ2-2; no clear D gene. CDR3 size: 15 residues. The germline V gene has CDR1 SGHRS and CDR2 YFSETQ. With 4 bases removed from V and 0 bases from J, the gap between germline ends came to 10 bases. CDR3 DNA: TGCGCCAGCAGCCTTCGTAACGCGAACACCGGGGAGCTGTTTTTT. This encodes CASSLRNANTGELFF.